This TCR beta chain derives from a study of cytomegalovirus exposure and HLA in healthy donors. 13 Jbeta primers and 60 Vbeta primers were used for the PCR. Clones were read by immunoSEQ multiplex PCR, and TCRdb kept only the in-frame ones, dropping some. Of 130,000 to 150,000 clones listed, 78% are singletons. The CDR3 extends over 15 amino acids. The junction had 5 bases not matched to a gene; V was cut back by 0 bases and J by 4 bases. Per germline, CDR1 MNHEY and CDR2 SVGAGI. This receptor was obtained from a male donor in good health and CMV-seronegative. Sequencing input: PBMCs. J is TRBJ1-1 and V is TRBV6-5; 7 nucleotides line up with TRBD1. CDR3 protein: CASSYSWTGGTEAFF. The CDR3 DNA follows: TGTGCCAGCAGTTACTCTTGGACAGGCGGCACTGAAGCTTTCTTT.